The source of this T cell receptor beta chain is a study of blood T cells in healthy people across ages. With a J-beta primer mix and a sample-barcoded 5' primer, a second PCR ran about 7 to 12 cycles. A template-switch adaptor that had 12 random nucleotides put a tag on each cDNA molecule. TCRdb independently ran MiXCR on the 5' RACE reads; one entry per CDR3 protein. The sample holds 1.5 million to 2 million distinct CDR3 sequences, over 25% seen once. About this clonotype: Its antigen is as yet unknown.

In germline, CDR1 is DFQATT, CDR2 SNEGSKA (reference sequence). The V end lost 3 bases, the J end lost 6 bases, and 10 bases lay between the germline ends. The CDR3 loop spans 12 amino acids. Regarding the study as a whole: Whereas aged donors had fewer naive CD4+ cells, long-lived donors had more of them and higher diversity.

The material sequenced was blood. The chain joins TRBV20-1 to TRBJ2-3; no clear D gene. The TCR originated in a woman aged 25 to 45 in good health. CDR3 nucleotides: TGCAGTGCTAGTCCTGCGCTGGATACGCAGTATTTT. This encodes CSASPALDTQYF.